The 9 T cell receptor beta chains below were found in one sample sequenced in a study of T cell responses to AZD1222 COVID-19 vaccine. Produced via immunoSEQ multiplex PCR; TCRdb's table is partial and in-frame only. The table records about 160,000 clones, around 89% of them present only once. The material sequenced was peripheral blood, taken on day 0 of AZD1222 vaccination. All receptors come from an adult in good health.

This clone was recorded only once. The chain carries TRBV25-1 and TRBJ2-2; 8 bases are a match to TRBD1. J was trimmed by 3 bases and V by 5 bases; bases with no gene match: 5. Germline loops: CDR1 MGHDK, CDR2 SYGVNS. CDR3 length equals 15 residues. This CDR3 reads CASSPGQGYTGELFF. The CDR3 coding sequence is TGTGCCAGCAGTCCAGGACAGGGCTACACCGGGGAGCTGTTTTTT.

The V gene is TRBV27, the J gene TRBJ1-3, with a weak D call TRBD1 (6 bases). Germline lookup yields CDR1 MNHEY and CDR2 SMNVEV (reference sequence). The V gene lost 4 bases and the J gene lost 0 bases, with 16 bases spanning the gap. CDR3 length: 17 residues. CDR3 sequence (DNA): TGTGCCAGCAGTTATAGGGGGGGGATCCACTCTGGAAACACCATATATTTT. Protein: CASSYRGGIHSGNTIYF.

Here the CDR3 DNA reads TGCGCCAGCAGCGCCGGGATCTTCACTGAGCAGTTCTTC. Its protein is CASSAGIFTEQFF. The chain recombines TRBV5-1 with TRBJ2-1; perhaps TRBD2 as D (5 bases). This CDR3 comprises 13 residues. Germline CDR1 and CDR2: SGHRS and YFSETQ. V gave up 4 bases and J gave up 9 bases, with 14 bases separating them.

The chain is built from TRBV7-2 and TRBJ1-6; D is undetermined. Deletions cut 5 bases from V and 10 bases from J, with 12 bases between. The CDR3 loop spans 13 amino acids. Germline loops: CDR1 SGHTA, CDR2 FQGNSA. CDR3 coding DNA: TGTGCCAGCAGCCCCAGGATTGGGTCACCCCTCCACTTT. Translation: CASSPRIGSPLHF.

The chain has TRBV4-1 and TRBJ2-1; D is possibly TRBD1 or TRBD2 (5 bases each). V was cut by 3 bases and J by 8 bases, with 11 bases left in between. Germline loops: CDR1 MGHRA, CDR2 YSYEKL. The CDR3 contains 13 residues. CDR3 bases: TGCGCCAGCAGCCAGAGGGCCAGGGATGAGCAGTTCTTC. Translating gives CASSQRARDEQFF.

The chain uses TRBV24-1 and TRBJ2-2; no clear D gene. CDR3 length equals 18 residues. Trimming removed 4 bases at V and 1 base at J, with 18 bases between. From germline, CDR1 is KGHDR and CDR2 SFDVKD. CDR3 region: CATSDRLLTQKNTGELFF. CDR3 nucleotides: TGTGCCACCAGTGACCGCTTATTAACGCAGAAGAACACCGGGGAGCTGTTTTTT.

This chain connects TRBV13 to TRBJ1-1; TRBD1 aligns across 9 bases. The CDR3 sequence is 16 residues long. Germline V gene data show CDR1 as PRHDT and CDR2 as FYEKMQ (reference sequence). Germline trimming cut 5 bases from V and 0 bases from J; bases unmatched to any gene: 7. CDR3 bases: TGTGCCAGCAGCCAGAACAGGGGGCGCGTGAACACTGAAGCTTTCTTT. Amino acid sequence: CASSQNRGRVNTEAFF.

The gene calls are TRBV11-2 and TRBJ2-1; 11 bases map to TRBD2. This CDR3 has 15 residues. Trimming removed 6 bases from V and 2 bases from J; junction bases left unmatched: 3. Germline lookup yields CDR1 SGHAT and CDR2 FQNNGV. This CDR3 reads CASRHSGGAYNEQFF. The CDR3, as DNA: TGTGCCAGCAGACATAGCGGGGGGGCCTACAATGAGCAGTTCTTC. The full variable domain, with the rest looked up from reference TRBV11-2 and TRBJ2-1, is EAGVAQSPRYKIIEKRQSVAFWCNPISGHATLYWYQQILGQGPKLLIQFQNNGVVDDSQLPKDRFSAERLKGVDSTLKIQPAKLEDSAVYLCASRHSGGAYNEQFFGPGTRLTVL.

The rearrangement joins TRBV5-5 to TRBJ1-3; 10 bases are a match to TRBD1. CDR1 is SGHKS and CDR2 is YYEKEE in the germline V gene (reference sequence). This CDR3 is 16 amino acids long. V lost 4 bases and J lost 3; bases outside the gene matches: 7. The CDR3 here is CASSHLDRGYGNTIYF. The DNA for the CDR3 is TGTGCCAGCAGCCACCTGGACAGGGGGTATGGAAACACCATATATTTT.